This TCR beta chain was recorded in a study of graft-versus-host responses after intestinal transplantation. Study overall: Uniformly, recipients were administered anti-thymocyte globulin induction with subsequent tacrolimus and steroids for roughly three years.

Sequencing used immunoSEQ multiplex PCR; TCRdb keeps in-frame clones, though not all of them. The sample has roughly 120,000 clones, around 94% seen once; the top ten hold about 0.2%. Germline lookup yields CDR1 MNHNS and CDR2 SASEGT. V shed 6 bases and J shed 4 bases, with 13 bases lying between them. The CDR3 is made up of 14 amino acids. As for this clone: Its antigen is still unknown.

The chain has TRBV6-1 and TRBJ1-3; D is unresolved. This receptor was taken from a human donor who was the organ donor for an intestinal transplant. The source was unstimulated CD4+ T cells sorted from spleen or lymph node cells, collected before transplant. The CDR3 coding sequence is TGTGCCAGCAGGGAACTCGGCACCGGAAACACCATATATTTT. Translation gives CASRELGTGNTIYF.